One sample yielded the 3 T cell receptor beta chains listed below, sequenced in a study of T cell repertoires in aging, cancer and after chemotherapy. TRB rearrangements spanning V, D and J were amplified using mixed TRB-A/B primers. TCRdb itself ran the multiplex PCR reads through MiXCR, one entry per CDR3 protein. The sample holds thousands of distinct CDR3 sequences; roughly 31% are singletons and the top ten take roughly 10%. TCR beta rearrangements were amplified from peripheral blood genomic DNA. Sequencing was carried out using blood. The origin of the receptors is a human donor with a solid tumor.

This clonotype ranks as medium-sized (0.01 to 0.1%). The J gene is TRBJ1-2, the V gene TRBV6-1; perhaps TRBD1 as D (5 bases). The germline CDR1 and CDR2 sequences are MNHNS and SASEGT. This CDR3 comprises 12 residues. Trimming pared 7 bases from V and 5 bases from J, leaving 11 bases between. CDR3 region: CASMGDGYGYTF. The DNA for the CDR3 is TGTGCCAGCATGGGGGATGGATATGGCTACACCTTC.

A word on this clonotype: The CDR3 does not close with the conserved phenylalanine or tryptophan, likely indicating a read error. The gene calls are TRBV7-9 and TRBJ2-5; tentative D call: TRBD1 (6 bases). The CDR3 has 16 amino acids. Germline V CDR1 and CDR2: SEHNR, FQNEAQ (reference sequence). The V gene lost 5 bases and the J gene lost 3 bases, with 19 bases spanning the gap. CDR3 nucleotide sequence: TGTGCCAGCAGCGAAGGGGACCGGCGGACAGAAGAGACCCAGTACCTC. It codes for CASSEGDRRTEETQYL.

This clonotype is termed medium-sized. The chain is built from TRBV6-1 and TRBJ2-2, with 9 positions matching TRBD2. In germline, CDR1 is MNHNS, CDR2 SASEGT. The V and J ends lost 0 bases and 4 bases, in that order; junction bases with no gene match: 0. CDR3 length: 15 residues. Here the CDR3 reads CASSEASGSTGELFF. In DNA, the CDR3 is TGTGCCAGCAGTGAAGCTAGCGGGAGCACCGGGGAGCTGTTTTTT.